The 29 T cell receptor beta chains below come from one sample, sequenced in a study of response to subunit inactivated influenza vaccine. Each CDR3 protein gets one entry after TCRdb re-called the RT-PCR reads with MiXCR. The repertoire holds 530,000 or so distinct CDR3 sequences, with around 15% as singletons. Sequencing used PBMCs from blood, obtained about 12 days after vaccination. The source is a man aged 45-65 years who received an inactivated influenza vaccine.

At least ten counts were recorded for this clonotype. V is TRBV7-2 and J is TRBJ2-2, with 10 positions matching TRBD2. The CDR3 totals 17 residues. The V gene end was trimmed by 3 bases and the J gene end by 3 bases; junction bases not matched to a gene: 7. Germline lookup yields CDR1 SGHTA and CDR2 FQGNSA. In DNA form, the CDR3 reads TGTGCCAGCAGCTTCCCCCTAGCGGGAGTCTACACCGGGGAGCTGTTTTTT. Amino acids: CASSFPLAGVYTGELFF.

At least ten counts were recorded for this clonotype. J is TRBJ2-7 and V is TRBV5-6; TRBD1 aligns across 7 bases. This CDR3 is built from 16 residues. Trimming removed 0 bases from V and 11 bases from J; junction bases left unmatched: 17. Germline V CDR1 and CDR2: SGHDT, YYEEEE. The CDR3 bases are TGTGCCAGCAGCTTGGGGATATTGGGGGACAGAATGGGGGAGTACTTC. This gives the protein CASSLGILGDRMGEYF.

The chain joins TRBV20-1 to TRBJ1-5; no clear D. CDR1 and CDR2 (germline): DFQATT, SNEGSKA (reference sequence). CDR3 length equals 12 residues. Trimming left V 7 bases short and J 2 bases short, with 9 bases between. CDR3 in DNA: TGCAGTGGTAAGAACGGCAATCAGCCCCAGCATTTT. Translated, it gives CSGKNGNQPQHF.

This CDR3 is CASSLATGDGNQPQHF. The CDR3 DNA reads as TGTGCCAGCAGTTTAGCGACAGGGGATGGCAATCAGCCCCAGCATTTT. V is TRBV12-3 or TRBV12-4 and J is TRBJ1-5, with 8 nucleotides matching TRBD1. After removal of 0 bases from V and 2 bases from J, the junction contained 3 bases not matched to a gene. The CDR3 contains 16 residues.

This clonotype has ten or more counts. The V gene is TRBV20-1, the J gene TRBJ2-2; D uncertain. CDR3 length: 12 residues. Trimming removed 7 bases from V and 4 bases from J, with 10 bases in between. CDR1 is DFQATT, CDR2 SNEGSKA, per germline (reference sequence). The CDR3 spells CSGYVGTGELFF. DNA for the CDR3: TGCAGTGGATATGTGGGCACCGGGGAGCTGTTTTTT.

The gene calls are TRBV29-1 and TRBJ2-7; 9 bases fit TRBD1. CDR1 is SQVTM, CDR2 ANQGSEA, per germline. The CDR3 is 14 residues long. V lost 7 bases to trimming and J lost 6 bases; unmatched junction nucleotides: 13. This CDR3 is CSATTGGSSAEQYF. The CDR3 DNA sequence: TGCAGCGCAACTACAGGGGGCTCGTCTGCCGAGCAGTACTTC.

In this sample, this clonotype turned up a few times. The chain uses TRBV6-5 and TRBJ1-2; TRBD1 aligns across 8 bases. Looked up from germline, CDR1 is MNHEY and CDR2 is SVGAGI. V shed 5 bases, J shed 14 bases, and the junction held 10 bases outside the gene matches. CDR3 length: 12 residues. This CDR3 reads CASSQGQAPVTF. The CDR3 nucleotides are TGTGCCAGCAGTCAGGGACAGGCCCCGGTAACCTTC.

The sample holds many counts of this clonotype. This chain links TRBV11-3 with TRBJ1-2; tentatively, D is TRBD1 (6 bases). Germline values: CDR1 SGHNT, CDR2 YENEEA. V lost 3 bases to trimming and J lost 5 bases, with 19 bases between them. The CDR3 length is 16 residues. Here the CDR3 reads CASSFGGGPILYGYTF. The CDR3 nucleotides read TGTGCCAGCAGCTTCGGCGGGGGGCCGATCTTATATGGCTACACCTTC.

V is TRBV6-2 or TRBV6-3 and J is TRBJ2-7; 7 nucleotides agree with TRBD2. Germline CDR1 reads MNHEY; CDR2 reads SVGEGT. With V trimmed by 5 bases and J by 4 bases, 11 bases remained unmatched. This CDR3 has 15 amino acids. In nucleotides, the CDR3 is TGTGCCAGCAGTCCGGCGGGGGAAGAAAGGTACGAGCAGTACTTC. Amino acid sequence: CASSPAGEERYEQYF.

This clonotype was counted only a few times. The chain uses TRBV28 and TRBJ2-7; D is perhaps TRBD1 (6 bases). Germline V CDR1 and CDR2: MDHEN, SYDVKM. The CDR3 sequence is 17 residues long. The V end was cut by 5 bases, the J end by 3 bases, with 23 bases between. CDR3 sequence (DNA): TGTGCCAGCAGTCCCCCAGGGGCGGTCGTAACCCGCTACGAGCAGTACTTC. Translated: CASSPPGAVVTRYEQYF.

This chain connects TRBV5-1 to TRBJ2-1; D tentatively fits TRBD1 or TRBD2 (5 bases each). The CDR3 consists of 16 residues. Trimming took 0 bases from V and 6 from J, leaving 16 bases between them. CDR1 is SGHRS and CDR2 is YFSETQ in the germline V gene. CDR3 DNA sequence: TGCGCCAGCAGCTTGGGACCCGGGACGGCTAGCAATGAGCAGTTCTTC. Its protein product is CASSLGPGTASNEQFF.

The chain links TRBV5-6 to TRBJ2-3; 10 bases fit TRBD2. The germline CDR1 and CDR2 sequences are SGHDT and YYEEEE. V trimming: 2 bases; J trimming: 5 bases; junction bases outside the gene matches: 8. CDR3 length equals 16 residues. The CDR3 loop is CASSFVAGGRGDTQYF. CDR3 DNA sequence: TGTGCCAGCAGCTTTGTAGCGGGGGGACGTGGAGATACGCAGTATTTT.

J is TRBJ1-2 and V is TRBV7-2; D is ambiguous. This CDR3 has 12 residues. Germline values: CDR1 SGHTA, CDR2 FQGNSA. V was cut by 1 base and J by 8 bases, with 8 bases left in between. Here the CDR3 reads CASSLEIPGYTF. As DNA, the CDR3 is TGTGCCAGCAGCTTAGAAATACCGGGCTACACCTTC.

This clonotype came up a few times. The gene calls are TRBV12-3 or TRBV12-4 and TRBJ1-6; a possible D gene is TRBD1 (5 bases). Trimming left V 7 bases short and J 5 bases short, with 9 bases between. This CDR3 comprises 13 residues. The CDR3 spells CASKQVDNSPLHF. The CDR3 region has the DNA TGTGCCAGCAAACAGGTGGATAATTCACCCCTCCACTTT.

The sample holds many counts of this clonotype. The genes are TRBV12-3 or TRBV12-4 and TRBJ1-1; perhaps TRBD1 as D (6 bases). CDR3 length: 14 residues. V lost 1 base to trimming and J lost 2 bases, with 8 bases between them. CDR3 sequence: CASSLGDINTEAFF. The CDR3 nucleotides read TGTGCCAGCAGTTTAGGGGACATAAACACTGAAGCTTTCTTT.

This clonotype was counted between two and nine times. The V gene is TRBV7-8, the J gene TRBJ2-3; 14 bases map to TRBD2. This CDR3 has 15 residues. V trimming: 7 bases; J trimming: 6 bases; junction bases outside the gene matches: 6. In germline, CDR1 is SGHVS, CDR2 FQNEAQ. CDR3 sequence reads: CASNRLAGGQDTQYF. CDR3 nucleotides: TGTGCCAGCAACCGACTAGCGGGGGGGCAGGATACGCAGTATTTT.

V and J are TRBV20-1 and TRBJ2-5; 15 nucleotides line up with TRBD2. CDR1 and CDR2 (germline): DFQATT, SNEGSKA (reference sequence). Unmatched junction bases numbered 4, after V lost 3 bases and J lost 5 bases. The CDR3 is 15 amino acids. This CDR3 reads CSARDGTSGRETQYF. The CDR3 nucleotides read TGCAGTGCTAGGGATGGGACTAGCGGGAGGGAGACCCAGTACTTC.

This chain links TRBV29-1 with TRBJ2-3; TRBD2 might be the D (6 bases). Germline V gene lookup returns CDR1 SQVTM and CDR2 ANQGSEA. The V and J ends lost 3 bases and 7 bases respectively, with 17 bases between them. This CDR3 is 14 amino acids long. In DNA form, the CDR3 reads TGCAGCGTTGATTGGACTACCCGAGATTATACGCAGTATTTT. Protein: CSVDWTTRDYTQYF.

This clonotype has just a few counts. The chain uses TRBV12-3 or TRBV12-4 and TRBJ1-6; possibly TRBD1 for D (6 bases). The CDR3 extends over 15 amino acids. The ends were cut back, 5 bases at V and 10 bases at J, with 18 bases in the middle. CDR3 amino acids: CASSPRTVEGSPLHF. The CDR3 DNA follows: TGTGCCAGCAGTCCGAGGACAGTCGAGGGCTCACCCCTCCACTTT.

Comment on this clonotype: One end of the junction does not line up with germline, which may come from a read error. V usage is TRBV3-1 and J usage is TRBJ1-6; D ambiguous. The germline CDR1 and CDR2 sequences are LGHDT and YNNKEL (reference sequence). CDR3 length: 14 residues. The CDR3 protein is CASSSRGTNSPLDF. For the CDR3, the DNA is TGTGCCAGCAGCTCCCGAGGAACCAATTCACCCCTCGACTTT.

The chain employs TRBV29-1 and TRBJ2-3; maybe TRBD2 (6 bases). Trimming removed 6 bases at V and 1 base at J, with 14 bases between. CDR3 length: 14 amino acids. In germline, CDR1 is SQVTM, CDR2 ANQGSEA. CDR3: CSVARDSRTDTQYF. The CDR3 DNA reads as TGCAGCGTGGCCAGGGACTCACGCACAGATACGCAGTATTTT.

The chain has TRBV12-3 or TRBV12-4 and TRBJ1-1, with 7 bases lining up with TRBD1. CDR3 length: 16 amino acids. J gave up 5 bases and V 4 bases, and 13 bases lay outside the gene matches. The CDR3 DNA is TGTGCCAGCAGTTCCTGGACAGGCGGAGGTGATACTGAAGCTTTCTTT. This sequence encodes CASSSWTGGGDTEAFF.

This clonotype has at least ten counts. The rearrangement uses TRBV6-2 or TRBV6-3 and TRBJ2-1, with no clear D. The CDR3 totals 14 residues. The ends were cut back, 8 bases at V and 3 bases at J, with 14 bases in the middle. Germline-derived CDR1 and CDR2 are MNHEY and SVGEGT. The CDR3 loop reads CASDKRGNYNEQFF. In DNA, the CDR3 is TGTGCCAGCGACAAGCGAGGTAACTACAATGAGCAGTTCTTC.

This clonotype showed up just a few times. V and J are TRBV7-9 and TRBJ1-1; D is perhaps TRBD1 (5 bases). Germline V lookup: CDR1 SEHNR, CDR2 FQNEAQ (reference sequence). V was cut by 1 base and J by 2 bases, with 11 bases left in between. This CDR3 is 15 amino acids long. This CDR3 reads CASSLGRQKNTEAFF. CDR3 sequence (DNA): TGTGCCAGCAGCTTAGGGAGACAGAAAAACACTGAAGCTTTCTTT.

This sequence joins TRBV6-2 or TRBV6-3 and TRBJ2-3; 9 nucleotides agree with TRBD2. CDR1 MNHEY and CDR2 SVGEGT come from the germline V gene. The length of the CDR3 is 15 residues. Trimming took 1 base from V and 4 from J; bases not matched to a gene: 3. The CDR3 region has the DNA TGTGCCAGCAGTTACTGGGCGGGGGGGCCAGATACGCAGTATTTT. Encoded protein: CASSYWAGGPDTQYF.

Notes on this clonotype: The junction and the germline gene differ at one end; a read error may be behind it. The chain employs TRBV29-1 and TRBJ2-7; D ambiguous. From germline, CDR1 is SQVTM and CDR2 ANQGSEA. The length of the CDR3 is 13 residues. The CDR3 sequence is CRVEVGGSYEQYF. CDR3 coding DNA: TGCAGAGTTGAAGTCGGTGGCTCCTACGAGCAGTACTTC.

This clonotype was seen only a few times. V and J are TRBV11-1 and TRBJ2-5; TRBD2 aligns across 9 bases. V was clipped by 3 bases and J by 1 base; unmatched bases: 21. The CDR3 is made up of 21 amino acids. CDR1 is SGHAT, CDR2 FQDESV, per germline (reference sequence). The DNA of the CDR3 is TGTGCCAGCAGCTTCTTTTTTGGAGCGTTAGCGACTAGCGGAGTCCAAGAGACCCAGTACTTC. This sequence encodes CASSFFFGALATSGVQETQYF.

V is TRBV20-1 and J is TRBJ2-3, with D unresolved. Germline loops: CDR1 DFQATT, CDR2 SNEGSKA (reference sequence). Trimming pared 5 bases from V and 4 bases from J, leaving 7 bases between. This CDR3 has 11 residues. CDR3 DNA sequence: TGCAGTGCTTGGGATTCAGATACGCAGTATTTT. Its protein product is CSAWDSDTQYF.

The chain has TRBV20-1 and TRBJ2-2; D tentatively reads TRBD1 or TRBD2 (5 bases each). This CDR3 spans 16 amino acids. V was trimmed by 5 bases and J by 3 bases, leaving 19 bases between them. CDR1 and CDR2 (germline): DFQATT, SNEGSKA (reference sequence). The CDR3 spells CSAPRAGRFDTGELFF. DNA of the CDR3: TGCAGTGCTCCGAGGGCAGGGAGATTTGACACCGGGGAGCTGTTTTTT.